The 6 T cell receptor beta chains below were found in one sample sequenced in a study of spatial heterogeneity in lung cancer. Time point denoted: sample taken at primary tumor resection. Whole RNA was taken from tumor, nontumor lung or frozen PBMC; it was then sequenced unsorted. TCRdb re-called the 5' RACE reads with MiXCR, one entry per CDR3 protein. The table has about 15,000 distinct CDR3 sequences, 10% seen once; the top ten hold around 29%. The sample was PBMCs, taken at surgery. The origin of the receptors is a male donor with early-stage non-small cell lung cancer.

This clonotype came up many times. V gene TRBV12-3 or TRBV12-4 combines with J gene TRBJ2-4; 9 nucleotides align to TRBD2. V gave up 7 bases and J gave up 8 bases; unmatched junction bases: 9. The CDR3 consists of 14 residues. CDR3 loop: CASTLAGGLHIQYF. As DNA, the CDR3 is TGTGCCAGCACACTAGCGGGCGGGCTCCACATTCAGTACTTC.

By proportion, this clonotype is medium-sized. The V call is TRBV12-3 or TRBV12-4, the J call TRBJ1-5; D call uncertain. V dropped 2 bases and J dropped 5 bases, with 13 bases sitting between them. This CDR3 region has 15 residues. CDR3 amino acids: CASSLKGIGYQPQHF. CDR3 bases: TGTGCCAGCAGTTTAAAAGGGATTGGGTATCAGCCCCAGCATTTT.

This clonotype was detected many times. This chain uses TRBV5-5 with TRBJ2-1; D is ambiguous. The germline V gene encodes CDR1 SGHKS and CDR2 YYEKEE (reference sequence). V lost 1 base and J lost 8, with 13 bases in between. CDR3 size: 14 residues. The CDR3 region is CASSLKVPNHEQFF. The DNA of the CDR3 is TGTGCCAGCAGCTTGAAGGTCCCGAACCATGAGCAGTTCTTC.

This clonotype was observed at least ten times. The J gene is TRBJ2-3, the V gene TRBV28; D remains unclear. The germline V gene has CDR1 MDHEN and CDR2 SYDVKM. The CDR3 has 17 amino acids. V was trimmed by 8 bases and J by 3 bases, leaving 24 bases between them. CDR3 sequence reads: CASGSSRRTQATDTQYF. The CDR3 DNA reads TGTGCCAGCGGAAGCTCTAGAAGGACCCAAGCAACAGATACGCAGTATTTT.

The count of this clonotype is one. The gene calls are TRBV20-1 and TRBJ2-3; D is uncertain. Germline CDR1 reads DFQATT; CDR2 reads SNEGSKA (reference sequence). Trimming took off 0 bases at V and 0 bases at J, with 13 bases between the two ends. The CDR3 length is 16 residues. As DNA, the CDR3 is TGCAGTGCTAGAGATCGTACGTATTCTAGCACAGATACGCAGTATTTT. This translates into CSARDRTYSSTDTQYF.

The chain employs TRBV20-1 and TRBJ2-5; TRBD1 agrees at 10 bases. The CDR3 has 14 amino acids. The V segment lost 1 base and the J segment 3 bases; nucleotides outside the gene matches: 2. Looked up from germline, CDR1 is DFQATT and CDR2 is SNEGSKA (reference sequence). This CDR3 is CSARVGQGKETQYF. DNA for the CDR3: TGCAGTGCTAGAGTGGGACAGGGGAAAGAGACCCAGTACTTC.